Listed here are 27 T cell receptor beta chains from one sample, sequenced in a study of CD8 T cells in Susac syndrome. Random hexamers were used to reverse transcribe the RNA input (about 0.5 to 1 ug). TCRdb re-called the immunoSEQ multiplex PCR reads through MiXCR, storing one row per CDR3 protein. Among approximately 54,000 distinct CDR3 sequences listed, 95% were seen once. The sequenced material came from CD8+ T cells from PBMCs. All receptors come from a human donor with Susac syndrome.

The chain couples TRBV2 to TRBJ2-3, with D tentatively TRBD2 (5 bases). V lost 3 bases to trimming and J lost 2 bases, with 9 bases between them. Per the germline V gene, CDR1 is SNHLY and CDR2 is FYNNEI. This CDR3 spans 14 amino acids. The CDR3 DNA reads as TGTGCCAGCAGTGATTGGACTTCCACAGATACGCAGTATTTT. Protein sequence: CASSDWTSTDTQYF.

The J gene is TRBJ2-1, the V gene TRBV29-1; 7 nucleotides match TRBD2. This CDR3 is built from 16 residues. Germline CDR1 reads SQVTM; CDR2 reads ANQGSEA. Unmatched junction bases numbered 16, after V lost 3 bases and J lost 8 bases. CDR3 nucleotide sequence: TGCAGCGTTGACTCGACCGGGACTACGGCGAGGTATGAGCAGTTCTTC. Its protein is CSVDSTGTTARYEQFF.

J is TRBJ2-4 and V is TRBV29-1, with 8 bases fitting TRBD2. This CDR3 region has 16 residues. Germline-derived CDR1 and CDR2 are SQVTM and ANQGSEA. V gave up 8 bases and J gave up 1 base; unmatched junction bases: 13. The CDR3 DNA sequence: TGCAGCTCCCCCCCGGGGGGGGCCACGGCCAAAAACATTCAGTACTTC. It is translated as CSSPPGGATAKNIQYF.

The chain combines TRBV7-3 with TRBJ2-5; D is ambiguous. The ends were cut back, 4 bases at V and 5 bases at J, with 11 bases in the middle. This CDR3 comprises 13 residues. Germline assignment: CDR1 SGHTA and CDR2 FQGTGA. CDR3 sequence (DNA): TGTGCCAGCAGCTCGACACTCGGGGAGACCCAGTACTTC. As protein: CASSSTLGETQYF.

The chain couples TRBV4-3 to TRBJ2-3; D gene unclear. The V end was cut by 0 bases, the J end by 6 bases, with 7 bases between. CDR1 is LGHNA and CDR2 is YSLEER in the germline V gene. The CDR3 has 13 amino acids. CDR3 loop: CASSQDHWDTQYF. The CDR3 DNA sequence: TGCGCCAGCAGCCAAGATCACTGGGATACGCAGTATTTT.

The chain combines TRBV4-3 with TRBJ2-1, with unresolved D. This CDR3 contains 17 residues. Germline loops: CDR1 LGHNA, CDR2 YSLEER. Trimming took off 0 bases at V and 0 bases at J, with 12 bases between the two ends. This CDR3 reads CASSQEAFTDSYNEQFF. As DNA, the CDR3 is TGCGCCAGCAGCCAAGAAGCTTTCACTGACTCCTACAATGAGCAGTTCTTC.

The chain is built from TRBV7-9 and TRBJ2-3, with 10 positions matching TRBD2. V lost 5 bases and J lost 3; bases outside the gene matches: 5. CDR3 length equals 15 residues. Looked up from germline, CDR1 is SEHNR and CDR2 is FQNEAQ (reference sequence). CDR3 region: CASSPSGGATDTQYF. The CDR3 DNA is TGTGCCAGCAGCCCCAGCGGGGGGGCAACAGATACGCAGTATTTT.

This chain joins TRBV14 and TRBJ2-6; D gene unclear. CDR3 length equals 16 residues. Germline assignment: CDR1 SGHDN and CDR2 FVKESK. Trimming cost V 4 bases and J 2 bases, with 12 bases left between them. CDR3 in DNA: TGTGCCAGCAGCCGACCACACGTAACTGGGGCCAACGTCCTGACTTTC. This codes for CASSRPHVTGANVLTF.

J is TRBJ2-5 and V is TRBV7-9; perhaps TRBD2 as D (5 bases). Germline CDR1 reads SEHNR; CDR2 reads FQNEAQ (reference sequence). The V end was cut by 8 bases, the J end by 1 base, with 11 bases between. The CDR3 is 13 residues long. The CDR3 reads CASGTGLQETQYF. DNA for the CDR3: TGTGCCAGCGGAACCGGACTCCAAGAGACCCAGTACTTC.

This clonotype was counted once. The V call is TRBV7-3, the J call TRBJ2-1; D might be TRBD2 (6 bases). Germline V CDR1 and CDR2: SGHTA, FQGTGA. The CDR3 runs 15 residues. Deletions cut 4 bases from V and 0 bases from J, with 10 bases between. The CDR3: CASSSTTSSYNEQFF. Here the CDR3 DNA reads TGTGCCAGCAGCTCTACGACTAGCTCCTACAATGAGCAGTTCTTC.

The chain is built from TRBV5-1 and TRBJ2-7; tentative D call: TRBD2 (6 bases). Germline CDR1 is SGHRS and CDR2 is YFSETQ. This CDR3 spans 14 amino acids. V lost 1 base, J lost 1 base, and 9 bases lay in between. The DNA for the CDR3 is TGCGCCAGCAGCTTGACGCGGGGTTCCTACGAGCAGTACTTC. Encoded protein: CASSLTRGSYEQYF.

This chain joins TRBV7-6 and TRBJ1-4, with D possibly matching TRBD1 (5 bases). The CDR3 sequence is 15 residues long. Germline V gene data show CDR1 as SGHVS and CDR2 as FNYEAQ. Trimming shortened V by 6 bases and J by 10 bases, and 21 bases separated the two germline ends. The DNA of the CDR3 is TGTGCCAGCAGTGCAGGGTTTTTGGGAGTCGGAAAACTGTTTTTT. This sequence encodes CASSAGFLGVGKLFF.

CDR3: CASSQDLRRPYTF. DNA for the CDR3: TGCGCCAGCAGCCAAGATCTGCGACGGCCCTACACCTTC. The chain combines TRBV4-1 with TRBJ1-2; D is ambiguous. This CDR3 spans 13 amino acids. Looked up from germline, CDR1 is MGHRA and CDR2 is YSYEKL. V lost 0 bases and J 10 bases, leaving 12 bases between the germline ends.

The chain uses TRBV5-4 and TRBJ2-7; D possibly uses TRBD1 or TRBD2 (6 bases each). Germline loops: CDR1 SGHNT, CDR2 YYREEE (reference sequence). Trimming removed 0 bases from V and 3 bases from J, with 10 bases in between. The CDR3 runs to 14 residues. For the CDR3, the DNA is TGTGCCAGCAGCTTGGAGGGGGGTTTCTACGAGCAGTACTTC. Translated: CASSLEGGFYEQYF.

The chain joins TRBV12-3 or TRBV12-4 to TRBJ2-5; TRBD1 aligns across 8 bases. J lost 2 bases, V lost 4 bases, and 6 bases had no gene match. This CDR3 has 15 amino acids. The chain's CDR3 is CASSSGQGRQETQYF. In DNA form, the CDR3 reads TGTGCCAGCAGTTCCGGACAGGGCCGTCAAGAGACCCAGTACTTC.

This clonotype turned up a few times. The CDR3 loop is CASSFMWATDTQYF. The CDR3 region has the DNA TGTGCCAGCAGCTTTATGTGGGCCACAGATACGCAGTATTTT. The chain is built from TRBV7-7 and TRBJ2-3; D remains unclear. Per germline, CDR1 SSHAT and CDR2 FNYEAQ (reference sequence). V dropped 3 bases and J dropped 2 bases, with 9 bases sitting between them. The CDR3 length is 14 residues.

The chain has TRBV10-3 and TRBJ1-1; no firm D call. CDR1 is ENHRY, CDR2 SYGVKD, per germline. Trimming cost V 6 bases and J 0 bases, with 11 bases left between them. The length of the CDR3 is 14 residues. The CDR3 protein is CAIRETTMNTEAFF. The DNA of the CDR3 is TGTGCCATCAGGGAAACTACGATGAACACTGAAGCTTTCTTT.

The CDR3 DNA sequence: TGCAGTGCTGGGGGGGACAGCCAAGAGACCCAGTACTTC. This codes for CSAGGDSQETQYF. This chain joins TRBV20-1 and TRBJ2-5, with D perhaps matching TRBD1 or TRBD2 (7 bases each). Looked up from germline, CDR1 is DFQATT and CDR2 is SNEGSKA (reference sequence). V was pared by 5 bases and J by 1 base, with 11 bases between. There are 13 residues in the CDR3.

The chain employs TRBV25-1 and TRBJ2-3; D gene ambiguous. This CDR3 is built from 10 residues. Germline V gives CDR1 MGHDK, CDR2 SYGVNS. V dropped 8 bases and J dropped 4 bases, with 4 bases sitting between them. As DNA, the CDR3 is TGTGCCAGCTGTTCAGATACGCAGTATTTT. Translation gives CASCSDTQYF.

J is TRBJ2-7 and V is TRBV6-5; D is perhaps TRBD1 or TRBD2 (5 bases each). Germline-derived CDR1 and CDR2 are MNHEY and SVGAGI. The CDR3 extends over 14 amino acids. Trimming stripped 2 bases from V and 2 bases from J, with 10 bases between. The CDR3 region is CASSYMGPTYEQYF. CDR3 DNA sequence: TGTGCCAGCAGTTACATGGGACCGACCTACGAGCAGTACTTC.

The chain carries TRBV28 and TRBJ2-7, with TRBD1 identical over 8 bases. The germline CDR1 and CDR2 sequences are MDHEN and SYDVKM. This CDR3 has 18 residues. The V and J ends lost 6 bases and 2 bases, in that order; junction bases with no gene match: 18. The CDR3 is CASSLDRGGSRGTYEQYF. CDR3 bases: TGTGCCAGCAGCCTCGACAGGGGAGGTAGTCGCGGAACCTACGAGCAGTACTTC.

The gene calls are TRBV20-1 and TRBJ1-2; D gene uncertain. The germline gives CDR1 DFQATT, CDR2 SNEGSKA (reference sequence). The ends were cut back, 1 base at V and 0 bases at J, with 9 bases in the middle. The CDR3 loop spans 14 amino acids. The CDR3 sequence: CSARVATSNYGYTF. In nucleotides, the CDR3 is TGCAGTGCTAGAGTGGCGACCTCTAACTATGGCTACACCTTC.

With respect to this clonotype: No DNA is shown, since the ends of the CDR3 on it are uncertain; the CDR3 is the one TCRdb lists. The chain combines TRBV29-1 with TRBJ2-7; the D call TRBD1 from the table was never checked on the DNA. From germline, CDR1 is SQVTM and CDR2 ANQGSEA. The CDR3 spans 14 residues, counting both ends. CDR3 in amino acids: CSARGQDFRGEQYF.

V usage is TRBV4-3 and J usage is TRBJ2-5; TRBD2 matches at 7 bases. The CDR3 loop spans 17 amino acids. Germline V gene data show CDR1 as LGHNA and CDR2 as YSLEER. The junction had 9 bases not matched to a gene; V was cut back by 0 bases and J by 2 bases. The CDR3 bases are TGCGCCAGCAGCCAAGATATGGGGGGAGGGCCTCAAGAGACCCAGTACTTC. Its protein product is CASSQDMGGGPQETQYF.

The rearrangement uses TRBV27 and TRBJ2-7; TRBD2 matches 16 bases. This CDR3 contains 16 residues. The germline V gene has CDR1 MNHEY and CDR2 SMNVEV (reference sequence). After removal of 5 bases from V and 4 bases from J, the junction contained 5 bases not matched to a gene. The CDR3 nucleotides are TGTGCCAGCAGTCCAGGGACTAGCGGGGGGGTTTACGAGCAGTACTTC. It translates to CASSPGTSGGVYEQYF.

The chain joins TRBV29-1 to TRBJ2-7; D perhaps matches TRBD1 (5 bases). Germline values: CDR1 SQVTM, CDR2 ANQGSEA. Trimming took off 7 bases at V and 4 bases at J, with 23 bases between the two ends. The CDR3 runs to 15 residues. CDR3 in DNA: TGCAGCGCCCACGGCGCAGGGTCCTCAACTTACGAGCAGTACTTC. Its translation is CSAHGAGSSTYEQYF.

The chain joins TRBV29-1 to TRBJ2-1; D not resolved. V was shortened by 6 bases and J by 10 bases, with 16 bases between the two germline ends. Per germline, CDR1 SQVTM and CDR2 ANQGSEA. The CDR3 length is 12 residues. The CDR3 DNA follows: TGCAGCGTCCTCCTCGGAAATCGAGAGCAGTTCTTC. Amino acid sequence: CSVLLGNREQFF.